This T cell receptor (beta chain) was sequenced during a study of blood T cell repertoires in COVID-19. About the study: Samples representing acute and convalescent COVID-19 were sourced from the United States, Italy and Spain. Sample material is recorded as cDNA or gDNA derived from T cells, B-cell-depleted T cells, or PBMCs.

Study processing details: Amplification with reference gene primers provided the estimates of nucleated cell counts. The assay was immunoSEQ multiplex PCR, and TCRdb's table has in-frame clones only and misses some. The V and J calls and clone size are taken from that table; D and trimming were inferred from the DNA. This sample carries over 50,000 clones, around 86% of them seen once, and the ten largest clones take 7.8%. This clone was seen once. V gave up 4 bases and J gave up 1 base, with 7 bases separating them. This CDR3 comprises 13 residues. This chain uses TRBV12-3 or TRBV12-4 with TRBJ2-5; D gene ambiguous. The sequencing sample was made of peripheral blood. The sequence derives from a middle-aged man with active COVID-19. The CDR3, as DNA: TGTGCCAGCAGTTCAGACTCCCAAGAGACCCAGTACTTC. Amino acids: CASSSDSQETQYF.